A selection of T cell receptor beta chains follows, all from one sample in a study of blood T cell repertoires in COVID-19. The repertoire was sequenced with immunoSEQ multiplex PCR; TCRdb's copy has only in-frame clones and lacks some. The sample holds over 200,000 clones, around 85% seen once. Sequencing input: peripheral blood. All receptors come from a human donor in a cohort sampled during active COVID-19. Both conserved end residues are part of each CDR3. D genes are given only for firm matches. Clone size appears in some rows only: once, few, many, or a class for an expanded clone.

j_call,v_call,d_call,clone_size,cdr3_nt,cdr3_aa
TRBJ1-2,TRBV28,TRBD1,.,TGTGCCAGCAGTTTATCCCAGGGGGTTATCTCTGGCTACACCTTC,CASSLSQGVISGYTF
TRBJ2-7,TRBV7-3,.,few,TGTGCCAGCAGCCCTCAAGGGGATTACGGCGAGCAGTACTTC,CASSPQGDYGEQYF
TRBJ2-7,TRBV15,.,.,TGTGCCACCAGCAGAGATCTGGGCAGGCCTTACCACGAGCAGTACTTC,CATSRDLGRPYHEQYF
TRBJ2-2,TRBV4-1,.,.,TGCGCCAGCAGCCAAGTAGGGTTCCGGGGAAGGAACACCGGGGAGCTGTTTTTT,CASSQVGFRGRNTGELFF
TRBJ2-3,TRBV3-1/TRBV3-2,.,.,TGTGCCAGCAGCCAAGATGAGGTCGATACGCAGTATTTT,CASSQDEVDTQYF
TRBJ1-5,TRBV6-2/TRBV6-3,.,.,TGTGCCAGCAGTTACTCGACCAGGGGCGGCAATCAGCCCCAGCATTTT,CASSYSTRGGNQPQHF
TRBJ2-7,TRBV15,TRBD2,.,TGTGCCACCAGCGTCAGGACTAGCGGCTACGAGCAGTACTTC,CATSVRTSGYEQYF
TRBJ1-1,TRBV28,TRBD1,.,TGTGCCAGCAGTTACCGGGACAGGGGGGGAGCTTTCTTT,CASSYRDRGGAFF
TRBJ2-5,TRBV5-4,.,.,TGTGCCAGCAGCTCCTGGACAGATCAAGAGACCCAGTACTTC,CASSSWTDQETQYF
TRBJ2-5,TRBV7-2,TRBD2,.,TGTGCCAGCAGCTGGGGGACTAGCGGGAGAGTGGAGACCCAGTACTTC,CASSWGTSGRVETQYF
TRBJ2-7,TRBV7-9,TRBD1,.,TGTGCCAGCAGCGCCTCCGGGACAGACTACGAGCAGTACTTC,CASSASGTDYEQYF
TRBJ1-1,TRBV6-5,.,.,TGTGCCAGCAGTTACTCGACGGGGGTCCCCACTGAAGCTTTCTTT,CASSYSTGVPTEAFF
TRBJ2-7,TRBV20-1,TRBD1,.,TGCAGTGCTAGTAGAGGGACAGGGAGCTCCTACGAGCAGTACTTC,CSASRGTGSSYEQYF
TRBJ1-6,TRBV4-1,.,.,TGCGCCAGCAGCCTAGAGGGGGGGGCGAATTCACCCCTCCACTTT,CASSLEGGANSPLHF
TRBJ2-2,TRBV5-5,TRBD2,.,TGTGCCAGCAGCGAGACTAGCGGGTTCACCGGGGAGCTGTTTTTT,CASSETSGFTGELFF
TRBJ2-2,TRBV7-3,TRBD2,few,TGTGCCAGCAGCTTAGGAGCGGGAACCGGGGAGCTGTTTTTT,CASSLGAGTGELFF
TRBJ1-5,TRBV4-1,.,.,TGCGCCAGCAGCCAGGGCAGGGTTCTAGGGCAGCCCCAGCATTTT,CASSQGRVLGQPQHF
TRBJ1-2,TRBV7-2,TRBD1,.,TGTGCCAGCAGCGCGACAGGGGTGATGGGCTACACCTTC,CASSATGVMGYTF
TRBJ2-7,TRBV5-4,.,.,TGTGCCAGCAGCTTACAAGGGGGGGCCTACGAGCAGTACTTC,CASSLQGGAYEQYF
TRBJ2-5,TRBV14,.,once,TGTGCCAGCAGCCAAGGGTACAGCTTAGGATCGGAGACCCAGTACTTC,CASSQGYSLGSETQYF
TRBJ2-3,TRBV9,TRBD2,.,TGTGCCAGCAGCGTAGCAACTAGCGGGAGGGGCACAGATACGCAGTATTTT,CASSVATSGRGTDTQYF
TRBJ1-1,TRBV9,TRBD1,.,TGTGCCAGCAGCGTAAAGGGACAGGGTTCTGAAGCTTTCTTT,CASSVKGQGSEAFF
TRBJ2-7,TRBV20-1,TRBD1,.,TGCAGTGCTAGTAAGGGGCAGGGGGCAAGAGAGCAGTACTTC,CSASKGQGAREQYF
TRBJ1-2,TRBV7-2,TRBD1,.,TGTGCCAGCAGCTCCCAGGGGGTTTATAACTATGGCTACACCTTC,CASSSQGVYNYGYTF
TRBJ1-4,TRBV28,.,.,TGTGCCAGCAGTTTACCCAGGCTAAATGAAAAACTGTTTTTT,CASSLPRLNEKLFF
TRBJ2-7,TRBV2,.,.,TGTGCCAGCAAGCTACAGGGAAACGAGCAGTACTTC,CASKLQGNEQYF
TRBJ2-1,TRBV7-6,.,.,TGTGCCAGCAGCTTAGACGCCAGGGGTTGGTTTACTGAGCAGTTCTTC,CASSLDARGWFTEQFF
TRBJ2-1,TRBV10-3,TRBD2,.,TGTGCCATCAGTGAGCCCATGGGGGGGAGGGAGCAGTTCTTC,CAISEPMGGREQFF
TRBJ1-2,TRBV7-9,.,.,TGTGCCAGCAGCTTAGCAGGGGGCTATGGCTACACCTTC,CASSLAGGYGYTF
TRBJ2-3,TRBV6-4,.,.,TGTGCCAGCAGTGACTCCAGGGAAACAGATACGCAGTATTTT,CASSDSRETDTQYF
TRBJ2-7,TRBV19,.,once,TGTGCCAGTAGTAAGTCGGGTTCCTACGAGCAGTACTTC,CASSKSGSYEQYF
TRBJ1-2,TRBV6-2/TRBV6-3,.,once,TGTGCCAGCAGTTCTAATCGACAGGCTGTAAACTATGGCTACACCTTC,CASSSNRQAVNYGYTF
TRBJ2-2,TRBV2,TRBD2,.,TGTGCCAGCAAGCGGGAGGGGACCGGGGAGCTGTTTTTT,CASKREGTGELFF
TRBJ1-2,TRBV28,TRBD1,.,TGTGCCAGCAGTTTTAACAGGGGGCGCGGCTACACCTTC,CASSFNRGRGYTF
TRBJ2-3,TRBV18,.,.,TGTGCCAGCTCATGGTCCGGGGATAGCACAGATACGCAGTATTTT,CASSWSGDSTDTQYF